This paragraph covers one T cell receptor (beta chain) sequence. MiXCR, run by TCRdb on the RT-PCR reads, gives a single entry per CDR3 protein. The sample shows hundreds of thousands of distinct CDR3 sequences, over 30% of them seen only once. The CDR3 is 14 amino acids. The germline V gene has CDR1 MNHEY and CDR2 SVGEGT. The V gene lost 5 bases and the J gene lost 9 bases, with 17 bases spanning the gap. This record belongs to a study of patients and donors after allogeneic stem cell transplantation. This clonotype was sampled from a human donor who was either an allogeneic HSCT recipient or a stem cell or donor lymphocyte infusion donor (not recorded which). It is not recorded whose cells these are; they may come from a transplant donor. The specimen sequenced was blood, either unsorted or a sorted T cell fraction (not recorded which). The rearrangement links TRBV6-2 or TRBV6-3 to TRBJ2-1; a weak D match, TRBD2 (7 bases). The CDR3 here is CASSPLGGGTEQFF. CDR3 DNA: TGTGCCAGCAGTCCATTAGGGGGGGGCACTGAGCAGTTCTTC.